This TCR beta chain is from a study of cytomegalovirus exposure and HLA in healthy donors. The CDR3 runs 16 residues. CDR1 is SEHNR, CDR2 FQNEAQ, per germline (reference sequence). V lost 3 bases and J lost 1; bases outside the gene matches: 6. TCRdb's copy holds only in-frame clones and misses some; the assay was immunoSEQ multiplex PCR. The repertoire holds 150,000 to 200,000 clones, with 80% to 85% as singletons. The table lists this clone with a few counts. Sequenced material: PBMCs. The V and J genes are TRBV7-9 and TRBJ2-3; 8 positions match TRBD1. The sequence came from a man aged 30 to 39 in good health and CMV-seropositive. The CDR3 coding sequence is TGTGCCAGCAGCTTCCCCAGGGGGCTTCGCACAGATACGCAGTATTTT. It encodes CASSFPRGLRTDTQYF.